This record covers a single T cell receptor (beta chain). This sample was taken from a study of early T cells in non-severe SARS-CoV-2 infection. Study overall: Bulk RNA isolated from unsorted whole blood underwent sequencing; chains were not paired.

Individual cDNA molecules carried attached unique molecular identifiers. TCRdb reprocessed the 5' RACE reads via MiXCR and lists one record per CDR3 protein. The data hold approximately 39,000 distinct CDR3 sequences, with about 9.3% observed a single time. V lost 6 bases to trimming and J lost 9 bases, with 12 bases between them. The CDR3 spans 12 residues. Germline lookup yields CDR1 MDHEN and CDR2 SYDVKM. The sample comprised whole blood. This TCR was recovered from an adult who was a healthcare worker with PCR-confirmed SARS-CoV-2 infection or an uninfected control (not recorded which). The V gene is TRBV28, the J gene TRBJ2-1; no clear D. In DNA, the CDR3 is TGTGCCAGCAGGGAAGGTGGATTTGAGCAGTTCTTC. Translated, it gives CASREGGFEQFF. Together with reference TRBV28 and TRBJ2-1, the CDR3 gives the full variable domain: DVKVTQSSRYLVKRTGEKVFLECVQDMDHENMFWYRQDPGLGLRLIYFSYDVKMKEKGDIPEGYSVSREKKERFSLILESASTNQTSMYLCASREGGFEQFFGPGTRLTVL.